Following are 25 T cell receptor beta chains from one sample sequenced in a study of cytomegalovirus exposure and HLA in healthy donors listed by TCRdb under 2017. Library preparation was by the immunoSEQ multiplex PCR assay. The multiplex PCR relied on a mix of 60 forward primers for TCR Vbeta segments and 13 reverse primers for TCR Jbeta segments. The table was pulled from immuneACCESS by TCRdb, which kept in-frame rearrangements only. Such tables lose some clones; where checked, under half of the loss comes from unresolved V genes, and the rest has no known cause. Counted in this sample were 150,000 to 200,000 clones; about 80% of them appeared once. The ten largest clones add up to about 15% of the sample. Sequencing was done on a sample of PBMCs. The receptors derive from a woman aged 40 to 49 in good health and CMV-seronegative.

V is TRBV6-5 and J is TRBJ1-1; 7 bases align to TRBD1. J was trimmed by 8 bases and V by 5 bases; bases with no gene match: 2. The CDR3 extends over 11 amino acids. Germline assignment: CDR1 MNHEY and CDR2 SVGAGI. For the CDR3, the DNA is TGTGCCAGCAGTGACAGGGTGGAAGCTTTCTTT. Protein sequence: CASSDRVEAFF.

The V call is TRBV5-1, the J call TRBJ2-1; D possibly corresponds to TRBD1 (6 bases). This CDR3 comprises 13 residues. V was cut by 4 bases and J by 10 bases, with 15 bases left in between. In germline, CDR1 is SGHRS, CDR2 YFSETQ. CDR3 region: CASSPEDSTEQFF. The CDR3 bases are TGCGCCAGCAGCCCGGAGGACAGCACGGAGCAGTTCTTC.

About this clone: The junction departs from germline at one end; a sequencing error may be responsible. The chain combines TRBV7-9 with TRBJ1-4, with D possibly TRBD1 on 6 matching bases. Germline V gives CDR1 SEHNR, CDR2 FQNEAQ (reference sequence). This CDR3 contains 13 residues. The CDR3 is CSSSMGGGGKLFF. CDR3 nucleotide sequence: TGTTCCAGCAGCATGGGGGGAGGGGGAAAACTGTTTTTT.

J is TRBJ2-7 and V is TRBV28, with TRBD1 matching 8 bases. This CDR3 is 13 amino acids long. Germline V lookup: CDR1 MDHEN, CDR2 SYDVKM. V shed 7 bases and J 6 bases; nucleotides not matched to a gene: 8. CDR3 in amino acids: CASNRDRGSEQYF. The CDR3 bases are TGTGCCAGCAATCGAGACAGGGGCTCCGAGCAGTACTTC.

The chain couples TRBV5-3 to TRBJ1-5; no firm D call. Being an ORF, TRBV5-3 has a function that is uncertain. The length of the CDR3 is 17 residues. V was pared by 0 bases and J by 0 bases, with 13 bases between. The CDR3 protein is CARSLVGRKYSNQPQHF. The CDR3 bases are TGTGCCAGAAGCTTGGTGGGCAGAAAATATAGCAATCAGCCCCAGCATTTT.

The rearrangement joins TRBV6-5 to TRBJ1-5; no clear D. V lost 5 bases and J lost 4, with 9 bases in between. Germline V gene lookup returns CDR1 MNHEY and CDR2 SVGAGI. The CDR3 is 13 residues long. Written as DNA, the CDR3 is TGTGCCAGCAGTAGACGGGAGAATCAGCCCCAGCATTTT. Its translation: CASSRRENQPQHF.

The chain couples TRBV7-3 to TRBJ1-1; D gene ambiguous. V shed 5 bases and J shed 5 bases, with 9 bases lying between them. Germline CDR1 is SGHTA and CDR2 is FQGTGA. The CDR3 has 12 residues. CDR3 in amino acids: CASSTAGTEAFF. The CDR3 coding sequence is TGTGCCAGCAGCACGGCCGGGACTGAAGCTTTCTTT. Complete variable domain (other parts from reference TRBV7-3 and TRBJ1-1): GAGVSQTPSNKVTEKGKYVELRCDPISGHTALYWYRQSLGQGPEFLIYFQGTGAADDSGLPNDRFFAVRPEGSVSTLKIQRTERGDSAVYLCASSTAGTEAFFGQGTRLTVV.

The chain links TRBV28 to TRBJ2-1; 12 nucleotides line up with TRBD1. Germline lookup yields CDR1 MDHEN and CDR2 SYDVKM. The ends lost 6 bases at V and 9 bases at J; junction bases unmatched: 9. This CDR3 spans 15 amino acids. The CDR3 reads CASRTPGQGAGEQFF. DNA for the CDR3: TGTGCCAGCAGGACACCGGGACAGGGGGCAGGTGAGCAGTTCTTC. Combining the CDR3 with reference TRBV28 and TRBJ2-1 gives the whole variable domain DVKVTQSSRYLVKRTGEKVFLECVQDMDHENMFWYRQDPGLGLRLIYFSYDVKMKEKGDIPEGYSVSREKKERFSLILESASTNQTSMYLCASRTPGQGAGEQFFGPGTRLTVL.

The rearrangement uses TRBV27 and TRBJ2-7; 12 nucleotides align to TRBD2. The germline gives CDR1 MNHEY, CDR2 SMNVEV (reference sequence). The length of the CDR3 is 15 residues. The V segment lost 3 bases and the J segment 1 base; nucleotides outside the gene matches: 1. CDR3 sequence reads: CASSLGLAGSYEQYF. In nucleotides, the CDR3 is TGTGCCAGCAGTTTGGGACTAGCGGGTTCCTACGAGCAGTACTTC.

This chain uses TRBV6-5 with TRBJ2-7; possible D gene TRBD1, 6 bases. CDR1 is MNHEY, CDR2 SVGAGI, per germline. V gave up 5 bases and J gave up 5 bases, with 10 bases separating them. The CDR3 contains 12 residues. CDR3 sequence (DNA): TGTGCCAGCAGTACCACAGGGAACGAGCAGTACTTC. It translates to CASSTTGNEQYF.

The table lists this clone with a few counts. This sequence joins TRBV4-2 and TRBJ2-3, with TRBD2 matching over 7 bases. The CDR3 totals 16 residues. Germline-derived CDR1 and CDR2 are LGHNA and YNFKEQ. V shed 1 base, J shed 1 base, and the junction held 5 bases outside the gene matches. This chain's CDR3 is CASSQAPAGGTDTQYF. CDR3 sequence (DNA): TGTGCCAGCAGCCAAGCGCCTGCGGGGGGCACAGATACGCAGTATTTT.

This chain joins TRBV23-1 and TRBJ2-7, with TRBD1 matching 8 bases. TRBV23-1 is noted as an ORF with a role that remains uncertain. V gave up 0 bases and J gave up 2 bases; unmatched junction bases: 15. The CDR3 has 19 residues. The CDR3 region has the DNA TGCGCCAGCAGTCAATCTTCTTGGGGTACGGGACAGGTACCCTACGAGCAGTACTTC. Its translation: CASSQSSWGTGQVPYEQYF.

V gene TRBV6-1 combines with J gene TRBJ2-3; 7 positions agree with TRBD1. Germline loops: CDR1 MNHNS, CDR2 SASEGT. The V gene end was trimmed by 6 bases and the J gene end by 3 bases; junction bases not matched to a gene: 9. This CDR3 spans 15 amino acids. The CDR3 sequence is CASSKQGRLTDTQYF. The CDR3, as DNA: TGTGCCAGCAGCAAACAGGGGCGGTTGACAGATACGCAGTATTTT.

This clone was recorded only once. The chain couples TRBV18 to TRBJ2-7; D ambiguous. This CDR3 has 15 residues. Germline V gene sequence: CDR1 KGHSH, CDR2 LQKENI. Trimming took 1 base from V and 3 from J, leaving 13 bases between them. CDR3 amino acids: CASSPRTQDFYEQYF. The CDR3 DNA reads as TGTGCCAGCTCACCACGTACTCAGGATTTCTACGAGCAGTACTTC. Full variable domain (remainder filled in from reference TRBV18 and TRBJ2-7): NAGVMQNPRHLVRRRGQEARLRCSPMKGHSHVYWYRQLPEEGLKFMVYLQKENIIDESGMPKERFSAEFPKEGPSILRIQQVVRGDSAAYFCASSPRTQDFYEQYFGPGTRLTVT.

The chain uses TRBV7-3 and TRBJ2-1, with TRBD2 identical over 11 bases. The CDR3 loop spans 15 amino acids. V lost 4 bases to trimming and J lost 5 bases; unmatched junction nucleotides: 4. CDR1 is SGHTA and CDR2 is FQGTGA in the germline V gene. Here the CDR3 DNA reads TGTGCCAGCAGCTCAACTAGCGGGGGCAACAATGAGCAGTTCTTC. Amino acid sequence: CASSSTSGGNNEQFF. The full variable domain, rest sourced from reference TRBV7-3 and TRBJ2-1, is GAGVSQTPSNKVTEKGKYVELRCDPISGHTALYWYRQSLGQGPEFLIYFQGTGAADDSGLPNDRFFAVRPEGSVSTLKIQRTERGDSAVYLCASSSTSGGNNEQFFGPGTRLTVL.

The chain joins TRBV1 to TRBJ1-2. TRBV1 counts as a pseudogene. The CDR3 loop spans 15 amino acids. The CDR3 nucleotides read TGCACCAGCAGCCAATTGGCTGTACATTACGGGGGCTACACCTTC. It specifies CTSSQLAVHYGGYTF.

This sequence joins TRBV6-1 and TRBJ1-1; 9 bases fit TRBD1. Germline V lookup: CDR1 MNHNS, CDR2 SASEGT. The trim removed 4 bases at V and 1 base at J, leaving 1 base unmatched. The CDR3 runs 14 residues. The CDR3 DNA sequence: TGTGCCAGCAGTGGGACAGGGGCGAACACTGAAGCTTTCTTT. It codes for CASSGTGANTEAFF.

V is TRBV13 and J is TRBJ2-7; D unclear. This CDR3 contains 13 residues. Germline CDR1 and CDR2: PRHDT and FYEKMQ (reference sequence). V lost 0 bases, J lost 4 bases, and 7 bases lay in between. CDR3 loop: CASSLGSFYEQYF. CDR3 bases: TGTGCCAGCAGCTTAGGGTCCTTTTACGAGCAGTACTTC.

This CDR3 reads CASSLVRRYEQYF. The CDR3 DNA reads TGTGCCAGCAGCTTAGTTCGGCGGTACGAGCAGTACTTC. The V call is TRBV7-2, the J call TRBJ2-7; D remains ambiguous. The CDR3 is 13 residues long. Germline V gene sequence: CDR1 SGHTA, CDR2 FQGNSA. The V gene lost 1 base and the J gene lost 4 bases, with 8 bases spanning the gap. Variable domain in full (rest from reference TRBV7-2 and TRBJ2-7): GAGVSQSPSNKVTEKGKDVELRCDPISGHTALYWYRQSLGQGLEFLIYFQGNSAPDKSGLPSDRFSAERTGGSVSTLTIQRTQQEDSAVYLCASSLVRRYEQYFGPGTRLTVT.

V usage is TRBV11-3 and J usage is TRBJ2-1, with D tentatively TRBD1 (5 bases). CDR1 SGHNT and CDR2 YENEEA come from the germline V gene. This CDR3 spans 14 amino acids. Trimming removed 5 bases from V and 5 bases from J, with 13 bases in between. The CDR3 DNA reads TGTGCCAGCAGCAGTGACAGTCAAGACAATGAGCAGTTCTTC. This sequence encodes CASSSDSQDNEQFF. The entire variable domain, with the rest obtained from reference TRBV11-3 and TRBJ2-1, is as follows: EAGVVQSPRYKIIEKKQPVAFWCNPISGHNTLYWYLQNLGQGPELLIRYENEEAVDDSQLPKDRFSAERLKGVDSTLKIQPAELGDSAVYLCASSSDSQDNEQFFGPGTRLTVL.

The gene calls are TRBV29-1 and TRBJ1-1; D not certain. Germline CDR1 and CDR2: SQVTM and ANQGSEA. This CDR3 spans 11 amino acids. Trimming removed 5 bases at V and 5 bases at J, with 9 bases between. This CDR3 is CSVHAQTEAFF. The CDR3, as DNA: TGCAGCGTTCACGCCCAGACTGAAGCTTTCTTT.

The chain employs TRBV11-2 and TRBJ2-3; 9 bases match TRBD2. Germline trimming cut 5 bases from V and 8 bases from J; bases unmatched to any gene: 11. CDR1 is SGHAT and CDR2 is FQNNGV in the germline V gene. This CDR3 spans 15 amino acids. The CDR3 reads CASSLGSGGLGTQYF. In DNA form, the CDR3 reads TGTGCCAGCAGCCTCGGCAGCGGGGGGCTAGGTACGCAGTATTTT.

This clone was seen only a few times. Other DNA variants within this sample encode the same CDR3. The V and J genes are TRBV9 and TRBJ2-2; tentatively, D is TRBD1 (6 bases). The V gene's germline CDR1 is SGDLS and CDR2 YYNGEE. V lost 3 bases, J lost 2 bases, and 8 bases lay in between. There are 14 residues in the CDR3. The CDR3, as DNA: TGTGCCAGCAGCGGGACAGTTAACACCGGGGAGCTGTTTTTT. It codes for CASSGTVNTGELFF.

This sequence joins TRBV9 and TRBJ2-3; D remains ambiguous. CDR1 is SGDLS, CDR2 YYNGEE, per germline. CDR3 length: 16 residues. Trimming removed 2 bases at V and 4 bases at J, with 17 bases between. CDR3 residues: CASSVLGDSRADTQYF. CDR3 bases: TGTGCCAGCAGCGTTCTCGGAGATTCCAGAGCAGATACGCAGTATTTT. The whole variable domain, filled in from reference TRBV9 and TRBJ2-3, reads DSGVTQTPKHLITATGQRVTLRCSPRSGDLSVYWYQQSLDQGLQFLIQYYNGEERAKGNILERFSAQQFPDLHSELNLSSLELGDSALYFCASSVLGDSRADTQYFGPGTRLTVL.

V usage is TRBV9 and J usage is TRBJ2-3; a possible D gene is TRBD2 (7 bases). The germline CDR1 and CDR2 sequences are SGDLS and YYNGEE. V was clipped by 3 bases and J by 2 bases, with 16 bases between them. CDR3 length equals 16 residues. For the CDR3, the DNA is TGTGCCAGCAGCGGAGGGGGGGTCGGCCCCACAGATACGCAGTATTTT. Its protein is CASSGGGVGPTDTQYF.